Sequencing of this T cell receptor (beta chain) was carried out in a study of PD-1 blockade in classical Hodgkin lymphoma. CDR1 SEHNR and CDR2 FQNEAQ come from the germline V gene (reference sequence). Trimming removed 2 bases at V and 1 base at J, with 10 bases between. The CDR3 length is 15 residues. Some clones are missing from TCRdb's copy, which holds only in-frame ones; the method was immunoSEQ multiplex PCR. The sample holds more than 15,000 clones, 70% to 90% seen once. Time point described: newly diagnosed, previously untreated cHL patient sample. Magnetic negative selection was used to purify CD4+ T cells from PBMCs that had been thawed.

J is TRBJ2-3 and V is TRBV7-9; no clear D gene. Sequencing was performed on CD4+ T cells from blood. This TCR was sampled from a human donor with classical Hodgkin lymphoma. CDR3 sequence: CASSLHSGRTDTQYF. The CDR3 DNA reads TGTGCCAGCAGCTTACACTCGGGCCGCACAGATACGCAGTATTTT.